This passage covers 22 T cell receptor beta chains from one sample sequenced in a study of blood T cells in healthy people across ages (dated by TCRdb to 2013 to 2016). Receptor amplification or capture employed 5' RACE. The data were produced on an Illumina HiSeq 2500. A second 7 to 11 cycle PCR used a sample-barcoded 5' primer and a J-beta primer mix. TCRdb passed the public sequencing reads through fastp at Q25 and MiXCR, retaining productive beta sequences. Each CDR3 protein appears once, grouped with its most common genes and DNA. The table for this sample lists 1.5 million to 2 million distinct CDR3 sequences; 30% to 35% of them were counted only once. Over 9% of the sample lies in the top ten. The sequencing sample was made of blood. These TCRs come from a woman between 25 and 40 years old in good health.

This clonotype was detected once. V gene TRBV4-1 combines with J gene TRBJ2-7; D is perhaps TRBD2 (6 bases). CDR3 length equals 16 residues. V lost 4 bases to trimming and J lost 0 bases, with 16 bases between them. In germline, CDR1 is MGHRA, CDR2 YSYEKL. The CDR3 DNA reads TGCGCCAGCAGCCCCCTCGGGAGAGCGGGCTCCTACGAGCAGTACTTC. This gives the protein CASSPLGRAGSYEQYF.

V is TRBV2 and J is TRBJ2-5; a weak D match, TRBD1 (6 bases). Per the germline V gene, CDR1 is SNHLY and CDR2 is FYNNEI. This CDR3 has 16 residues. With 2 bases removed from V and 2 bases from J, the gap between germline ends came to 15 bases. Written as DNA, the CDR3 is TGTGCCAGCAGTGAAATATGGGGGACACCACAAGAGACCCAGTACTTC. Translated: CASSEIWGTPQETQYF.

The chain couples TRBV4-2 to TRBJ2-1, with 8 nucleotides matching TRBD1. The J segment lost 10 bases and the V segment lost 0 bases, leaving 5 bases of the junction unmatched. Looked up from germline, CDR1 is LGHNA and CDR2 is YNFKEQ. There are 14 residues in the CDR3. The CDR3 protein is CASSQDRAGGEQFF. The CDR3, as DNA: TGTGCCAGCAGCCAAGATCGGGCAGGGGGCGAGCAGTTCTTC.

The chain joins TRBV15 to TRBJ2-5; D is ambiguous. The CDR3 has 10 residues. V was pared by 7 bases and J by 3 bases, with 3 bases between. The germline CDR1 and CDR2 sequences are LNHNV and YYDKDF (reference sequence). CDR3 nucleotide sequence: TGTGCCACCACCAAAGAGACCCAGTACTTC. Its protein product is CATTKETQYF.

In its sample, this clonotype was seen a few times. This chain connects TRBV3-1 to TRBJ2-5; D gene uncertain. Germline assignment: CDR1 LGHDT and CDR2 YNNKEL (reference sequence). Trimming took 7 bases from V and 4 from J, leaving 10 bases between them. The CDR3 is 12 amino acids. The CDR3 DNA reads as TGTGCCAGCACCAGTGCTGCAGAGACCCAGTACTTC. As protein: CASTSAAETQYF.

The sample holds a few counts of this clonotype. This sequence joins TRBV7-4 and TRBJ2-5; D unresolved. There are 15 residues in the CDR3. CDR1 is SGHVT and CDR2 is SQSDAQ in the germline V gene. Trimming stripped 5 bases from V and 5 bases from J, with 18 bases between. CDR3 sequence: CASSPSKGLCETQYF. In DNA form, the CDR3 reads TGTGCCAGCAGCCCGTCAAAGGGCCTGTGCGAGACCCAGTACTTC.

This clonotype was observed a handful of times. V usage is TRBV20-1 and J usage is TRBJ2-7; D unresolved. V shed 3 bases and J shed 4 bases, with 19 bases lying between them. CDR1 and CDR2 (germline): DFQATT, SNEGSKA (reference sequence). The CDR3 totals 15 residues. The CDR3: CSASSGARVGYEQYF. The CDR3 coding sequence is TGCAGTGCTAGTTCGGGTGCACGAGTTGGGTACGAGCAGTACTTC.

V is TRBV11-2 and J is TRBJ2-3, with TRBD2 matching over 10 bases. J lost 2 bases, V lost 2 bases, and 22 bases had no gene match. This CDR3 is built from 22 residues. The V gene's germline CDR1 is SGHAT and CDR2 FQNNGV. CDR3 bases: TGTGCCAGCAGCTTACGTGGGGGGACCCTCCGTATTAGCGGGGGGTTCACAGATACGCAGTATTTT. Its translation is CASSLRGGTLRISGGFTDTQYF.

The J gene is TRBJ1-6, the V gene TRBV27; 8 bases fit TRBD1. Germline V lookup: CDR1 MNHEY, CDR2 SMNVEV (reference sequence). With 5 bases clipped from V and 7 bases from J, the junction kept 7 bases outside the gene matches. This CDR3 contains 15 residues. CDR3 in DNA: TGTGCCAGCAGTGCACCTACAGGGGGAAATTCACCCCTCCACTTT. Protein product: CASSAPTGGNSPLHF.

The chain joins TRBV7-9 to TRBJ2-5, with D uncertain. Germline-derived CDR1 and CDR2 are SEHNR and FQNEAQ (reference sequence). Trimming took off 1 base at V and 0 bases at J, with 12 bases between the two ends. This CDR3 region has 16 residues. The CDR3 region is CASSLVVTVYQETQYF. DNA for the CDR3: TGTGCCAGCAGCTTAGTGGTGACGGTGTACCAAGAGACCCAGTACTTC. Full variable domain (missing parts from reference TRBV7-9 and TRBJ2-5): DTGVSQNPRHKITKRGQNVTFRCDPISEHNRLYWYRQTLGQGPEFLTYFQNEAQLEKSRLLSDRFSAERPKGSFSTLEIQRTEQGDSAMYLCASSLVVTVYQETQYFGPGTRLLVL.

This clonotype was seen once. The chain uses TRBV20-1 and TRBJ1-2; 7 bases fit TRBD1. The CDR3 contains 11 residues. The V gene's germline CDR1 is DFQATT and CDR2 SNEGSKA (reference sequence). Trimming at V came to 7 bases and at J to 8 bases, leaving 7 bases not matched to a gene. The CDR3, as DNA: TGCAGTGTGAACAGGGGTGAAGGCTACACCTTC. Translating gives CSVNRGEGYTF.

This clonotype was detected only a few times. The rearrangement joins TRBV20-1 to TRBJ2-5; possible D gene TRBD1, 6 bases. Trimming cost V 6 bases and J 4 bases, with 18 bases left between them. Germline V CDR1 and CDR2: DFQATT, SNEGSKA (reference sequence). CDR3 size: 14 residues. This CDR3 reads CSAWGPDGPETQYF. The DNA for the CDR3 is TGCAGTGCCTGGGGGCCAGACGGCCCAGAGACCCAGTACTTC.

The chain is built from TRBV20-1 and TRBJ2-3, with a possible D match to TRBD2 (6 bases). Germline-derived CDR1 and CDR2 are DFQATT and SNEGSKA (reference sequence). Trimming pared 0 bases from V and 0 bases from J, leaving 7 bases between. The CDR3 loop spans 14 amino acids. The CDR3, as DNA: TGCAGTGCTAGAGAGGGACTCAGCACAGATACGCAGTATTTT. Translation: CSAREGLSTDTQYF.

This clonotype was recorded only once. Possible read error: a much larger clone is one base away. This chain uses TRBV29-1 with TRBJ2-7; 10 positions agree with TRBD2. The CDR3 consists of 15 residues. Looked up from germline, CDR1 is SQVTM and CDR2 is ANQGSEA. Losses at the gene ends were 2 bases for V and 0 bases for J; bases not matched to a gene: 4. The CDR3 DNA sequence: TGCAGCGTTGAATGGGCTAGCGGGAGCTCCTACGAGCAGTACTTC. It yields the protein CSVEWASGSSYEQYF.

In its sample, this clonotype was seen a few times. This chain links TRBV5-6 with TRBJ2-5; the D gene could be TRBD1 or TRBD2 (5 bases each). The germline V and J ends were trimmed by 4 bases and 4 bases, with 17 bases remaining between them. This CDR3 comprises 15 residues. Per germline, CDR1 SGHDT and CDR2 YYEEEE. CDR3 nucleotide sequence: TGTGCCAGCAGCATAGCACGGGGCACGTCAGAGACCCAGTACTTC. Translating it yields CASSIARGTSETQYF.

This clonotype came up once. This chain joins TRBV20-1 and TRBJ2-5; D perhaps matches TRBD2 (5 bases). The J call may be incorrect, as the DNA end agrees better with TRBJ2-7. CDR3 length: 14 amino acids. From germline, CDR1 is DFQATT and CDR2 SNEGSKA (reference sequence). CDR3 sequence reads: CSARGRTGTYEQYF. CDR3 nucleotide sequence: TGCAGTGCTAGAGGGAGGACGGGTACCTACGAGCAGTACTTC.

The chain combines TRBV20-1 with TRBJ2-7, with 11 bases identical to TRBD2. The V and J ends lost 2 bases and 2 bases, in that order; junction bases with no gene match: 2. This CDR3 is 14 amino acids long. Germline V gene data show CDR1 as DFQATT and CDR2 as SNEGSKA (reference sequence). Written as DNA, the CDR3 is TGCAGTGCTAGAAATAGCGGGGGGGCCTACGAGCAGTACTTC. It yields the protein CSARNSGGAYEQYF.

The rearrangement links TRBV7-8 to TRBJ2-5; 8 nucleotides align to TRBD2. The assigned J gene may be wrong: the sequence end matches TRBJ2-7 better. Germline CDR1 reads SGHVS; CDR2 reads FQNEAQ. CDR3 length: 17 residues. DNA of the CDR3: TGTGCCAGCAGCTTTTCCAAAAAGCGGGAGTCTAACTACGAGCAGTACTTC. Encoded protein: CASSFSKKRESNYEQYF.

The rearrangement links TRBV14 to TRBJ2-1; 9 nucleotides agree with TRBD2. The CDR3 spans 16 residues. The germline V gene has CDR1 SGHDN and CDR2 FVKESK. The J segment lost 2 bases and the V segment lost 4 bases, leaving 6 bases of the junction unmatched. Here the CDR3 DNA reads TGTGCCAGCAGCCGAATGACTAGCGGCACCTACAATGAGCAGTTCTTC. It codes for CASSRMTSGTYNEQFF.

A few counts support this clonotype. The rearrangement uses TRBV27 and TRBJ2-5; possible D gene TRBD1, 6 bases. Trimming removed 8 bases at V and 2 bases at J, with 15 bases between. Germline CDR1 reads MNHEY; CDR2 reads SMNVEV (reference sequence). The CDR3 is made up of 14 amino acids. The chain's CDR3 is CASGLTGLQETQYF. CDR3 nucleotides: TGTGCCAGCGGGCTTACAGGGCTTCAAGAGACCCAGTACTTC.

J is TRBJ2-1 and V is TRBV9; TRBD2 matches at 14 bases. This CDR3 region has 17 residues. Germline CDR1 reads SGDLS; CDR2 reads YYNGEE. Germline trimming cut 1 base from V and 9 bases from J; bases unmatched to any gene: 9. In nucleotides, the CDR3 is TGTGCCAGCAGCGTAAGCCCCGGGACTAGCGGGAGTGGTGAGCAGTTCTTC. Amino acids: CASSVSPGTSGSGEQFF.

The chain links TRBV7-8 to TRBJ2-3, with TRBD2 matching 7 bases. The CDR3 totals 15 residues. The germline gives CDR1 SGHVS, CDR2 FQNEAQ. V lost 1 base to trimming and J lost 4 bases; unmatched junction nucleotides: 5. CDR3 in DNA: TGTGCCAGCAGCTTAGTGGGAGGGATAGCAGATACGCAGTATTTT. Translation: CASSLVGGIADTQYF.